Reported below is one T cell receptor (beta chain). This clone was recorded a few times. It lacks a known antigen. The record has no base qualities; no much larger clone is one base away. V is cut by 6 bases and J by 2 bases, and the space between the germline ends is 23 bases. The CDR3 sequence holds 17 residues, the cysteine and phenylalanine included. This entry keeps only the CDR3 DNA: 51 bases, framed from base 1. The germline V gene provides CDR1 MDHEN and CDR2 SYDVKM. These data come from a study of cytomegalovirus exposure and HLA in healthy donors (TCRdb year 2017). Concerning the study at large: According to a later analysis, the roughly 120 validation repertoires were produced on the same platform as the approximately 610 repertoires of the first cohort. The study was designed to test whether signatures of past pathogen exposure could be identified by cataloging public T cell receptors. In addition to the first cohort of 666 subjects, a separate validation cohort of around 110 different subjects was used. To predict cytomegalovirus infection status, the study combined high-throughput TCR immunosequencing, statistical association of individual TCRs with disease status, and machine learning. Paper-wide results and their limitations: In vitro tests confirmed that a few of the cytomegalovirus-associated TCR beta chains recognize cytomegalovirus antigens. Most TCR sequences were observed very rarely across donors, whereas some public TCRs were present in many individuals. In a later analysis, TCRs clustered in the first cohort were found to also tend to co-occur in the roughly 130 validation repertoires, with approximately 95% of cluster scores above 0. A later analysis had no HLA typing for the validation cohort, so co-occurrence there was scored across all 120 or so repertoires. In the study, approximately 150 TCR beta chains were listed as associated with cytomegalovirus. The classifier was reported to diagnose cytomegalovirus status with high specificity and sensitivity in both the original and validation cohorts. According to the authors, the approach could potentially be generalized to other disease states and immunological phenotypes.

Donors formed part of the validation cohort, which comprised about 130 subjects and was distinct from the first cohort of roughly 600 subjects. Receptor libraries were prepared by the immunoSEQ multiplex PCR assay. As for how the authors treated the data: To diagnose cytomegalovirus status from the catalog of TCR beta chain sequences, a statistical classification framework was built. This immuneACCESS table, as held by TCRdb, lists in-frame sequences with V and J called but not all clones. Of the missing ones, under half trace to an unresolved V gene in checked studies; the others have no known cause. V, J and clone size were drawn from that table, and D and trimming were deduced from the DNA. For this sample there are 80,000 to 95,000 clones; around 93% appear just once. In total, the top ten clones hold about 1.1% of the sample.

The rearrangement combines TRBV28 with TRBJ2-7; TRBD1 is perhaps the D gene, given 5 matching bases. The sample was PBMCs. The TCR sequence derives from a woman aged 30 to 39 in good health and CMV-seropositive. The encoded CDR3 is CASSFDAYPGQTYEQYF. The nucleotides are TGTGCCAGCAGCTTCGACGCGTACCCCGGACAAACCTACGAGCAGTACTTC.